What follows are 6 T cell receptor beta chains derived from one specimen sequenced in a study of T cell responses to AZD1222 COVID-19 vaccine. Produced via immunoSEQ multiplex PCR; TCRdb's table is partial and in-frame only. The repertoire consists of about 140,000 clones, with about 90% occurring once and the leading ten covering 7% to 9%. The sequencing used peripheral blood, collected 28 days after the second dose of the MenACWY control vaccine. All receptors come from an adult who received the MenACWY meningococcal vaccine as a control.

The V and J genes are TRBV4-3 and TRBJ2-5; D gene unclear. The germline V and J ends were trimmed by 0 bases and 2 bases, with 7 bases remaining between them. The CDR3 spans 14 residues. Germline CDR1 and CDR2: LGHNA and YSLEER. In nucleotides, the CDR3 is TGCGCCAGCAGCCAAGATCTAGGACAAGAGACCCAGTACTTC. Translation gives CASSQDLGQETQYF.

DNA for the CDR3: TGCGCCAGCAGCTCGGGAAATACAGGGGCTGGAAACACCATATATTTT. This encodes CASSSGNTGAGNTIYF. This chain connects TRBV5-1 to TRBJ1-3, with 7 bases lining up with TRBD1. Trimming took 3 bases from V and 2 from J; bases not matched to a gene: 8. The CDR3 sequence is 16 residues long. Per the germline V gene, CDR1 is SGHRS and CDR2 is YFSETQ.

The chain uses TRBV6-1 and TRBJ1-1; no definite D call. The CDR3 has 13 residues. Germline loops: CDR1 MNHNS, CDR2 SASEGT. Trimming took 3 bases from V and 3 from J, leaving 8 bases between them. CDR3 sequence reads: CASSEAGDTEAFF. CDR3 nucleotide sequence: TGTGCCAGCAGTGAGGCGGGAGACACTGAAGCTTTCTTT.

This chain connects TRBV6-2 or TRBV6-3 to TRBJ2-1; D not certain. Trimming cost V 0 bases and J 5 bases, with 14 bases left between them. Germline V CDR1 and CDR2: MNHEY, SVGEGT. This CDR3 is 16 amino acids long. The CDR3 sequence is CASSYSPDQNNNEQFF. DNA of the CDR3: TGTGCCAGCAGTTACTCACCCGACCAGAACAACAATGAGCAGTTCTTC.

This clone has a single count. The rearrangement joins TRBV7-2 to TRBJ2-3; D ambiguous. The CDR3 runs to 17 residues. Germline values: CDR1 SGHTA, CDR2 FQGNSA. V was trimmed by 0 bases and J by 0 bases, leaving 13 bases between them. The CDR3 region is CASSLAGSQPSTDTQYF. The CDR3 region has the DNA TGTGCCAGCAGCTTAGCTGGCAGTCAGCCTAGCACAGATACGCAGTATTTT.

The CDR3 region is CASSISLGQGNQPQHF. In DNA form, the CDR3 reads TGTGCCAGTAGTATATCACTCGGGCAGGGAAATCAGCCCCAGCATTTT. V is TRBV19 and J is TRBJ1-5, with D possibly being TRBD1 (5 bases). CDR1 is LNHDA and CDR2 is SQIVND in the germline V gene (reference sequence). The CDR3 is 16 amino acids. Trimming pared 2 bases from V and 4 bases from J, leaving 15 bases between.